Each of the 5 T cell receptor beta chains below was sequenced from the same sample in a study of blood T cell repertoires in COVID-19. Sequencing used immunoSEQ multiplex PCR; TCRdb keeps in-frame clones, though not all of them. This sample yields 80,000 to 90,000 clones, of which about 85% are seen a single time; about 2.1% belongs to the top ten. Sample: peripheral blood. The origin of the receptors is a woman in her 70s with acute or convalescent COVID-19.

This rearrangement joins TRBV7-2 to TRBJ2-7, with TRBD2 matching over 8 bases. Germline CDR1 and CDR2: SGHTA and FQGNSA. There are 15 residues in the CDR3. With V trimmed by 0 bases and J by 0 bases, 1 base remained unmatched. For the CDR3, the DNA is TGTGCCAGCAGCTTAGCTAGCGGGGCCTCCTACGAGCAGTACTTC. The encoded protein is CASSLASGASYEQYF.

This clone was seen more than once but under ten times. This rearrangement joins TRBV9 to TRBJ2-3; the match to TRBD2 covers 7 bases. CDR3 size: 15 residues. J was trimmed by 1 base and V by 3 bases; bases with no gene match: 5. CDR1 is SGDLS, CDR2 YYNGEE, per germline. The CDR3 bases are TGTGCCAGCAGCGGAGCGGGGATCGGCACAGATACGCAGTATTTT. Encoded protein: CASSGAGIGTDTQYF.

DNA for the CDR3: TGTGCCAGCTCCCCGGGTGGAACCGGGGAGCTGTTTTTT. It encodes CASSPGGTGELFF. This sequence joins TRBV18 and TRBJ2-2, with D hard to call. V was trimmed by 6 bases and J by 5 bases, leaving 10 bases between them. In germline, CDR1 is KGHSH, CDR2 LQKENI. This CDR3 is 13 amino acids long.

This chain joins TRBV18 and TRBJ2-3; TRBD1 might be the D (5 bases). CDR3 size: 17 residues. Trimming shortened V by 0 bases and J by 2 bases, and 15 bases separated the two germline ends. Looked up from germline, CDR1 is KGHSH and CDR2 is LQKENI. The chain's CDR3 is CASSPPRGRDHTDTQYF. DNA for the CDR3: TGTGCCAGCTCACCACCCCGCGGCAGGGATCACACAGATACGCAGTATTTT.

V gene TRBV7-3 combines with J gene TRBJ2-1; 8 bases fit TRBD2. CDR3 length: 15 amino acids. Germline V gives CDR1 SGHTA, CDR2 FQGTGA. Unmatched junction bases numbered 8, after V lost 5 bases and J lost 5 bases. CDR3 bases: TGTGCCAGCAGCCTAGGCCTCGGGGGGGACAATGAGCAGTTCTTC. Amino acids: CASSLGLGGDNEQFF.